A single sample gave rise to the 25 T cell receptor beta chains below, sequenced in a study of spatial heterogeneity in lung cancer. Study-wide results and caveats: It was found that expanded intratumoral alpha and beta TCR counts tracked tumor mutation counts.

Indicated time point: sample taken at primary tumor resection. The antigens of these receptors remain unknown. A single record per CDR3 protein comes from TCRdb applying MiXCR to the 5' RACE reads. Found here are 4,000 or so distinct CDR3 sequences, 9.4% of them singletons; the top ten hold 25% to 30%. This sample comprised lung tumor tissue, obtained at surgery. Receptor source: a male donor with early-stage non-small cell lung cancer.

Judged by abundance, this clonotype is large. J is TRBJ2-7 and V is TRBV5-6; TRBD2 matches at 9 bases. Per germline, CDR1 SGHDT and CDR2 YYEEEE. The CDR3 sequence is 15 residues long. V gave up 5 bases and J gave up 1 base; unmatched junction bases: 7. The CDR3 DNA follows: TGTGCCAGCAGATTCGGGACTAGCCTTTCCTACGAGCAGTACTTC. This sequence encodes CASRFGTSLSYEQYF.

Within the sample, this clonotype is medium-sized. The CDR3 loop reads CASSLGTGKYEQYF. The CDR3, as DNA: TGTGCCAGCAGCTTAGGGACCGGGAAATACGAGCAGTACTTC. The chain links TRBV7-2 to TRBJ2-7; D perhaps matches TRBD2 (5 bases). CDR3 length: 14 amino acids. From germline, CDR1 is SGHTA and CDR2 FQGNSA. V lost 1 base and J lost 4, with 11 bases in between.

This clonotype was picked up a small number of times. The chain combines TRBV28 with TRBJ1-2; D call uncertain. V lost 1 base, J lost 4 bases, and 16 bases lay in between. From germline, CDR1 is MDHEN and CDR2 SYDVKM. This CDR3 contains 16 residues. CDR3 amino acids: CASSLSGKTIRYGYTF. Written as DNA, the CDR3 is TGTGCCAGCAGTTTATCGGGAAAGACCATCCGCTATGGCTACACCTTC.

This clonotype is labeled medium-sized (0.01 to 0.1%). CDR3 DNA sequence: TGTGCCAGCAGCTCCGAACTGACTACGCAGTATTTT. Translation gives CASSSELTTQYF. V and J are TRBV7-2 and TRBJ2-3; D remains unclear. Between the trimmed V and J ends, which lost 4 bases and 8 bases, there was a span of 10 bases. The CDR3 runs to 12 residues. In germline, CDR1 is SGHTA, CDR2 FQGNSA.

This clonotype is termed medium-sized (0.01 to 0.1%). V usage is TRBV4-2 and J usage is TRBJ2-1; D gene unclear. V lost 3 bases, J lost 4 bases, and 4 bases lay in between. CDR3 length: 12 amino acids. Germline loops: CDR1 LGHNA, CDR2 YNFKEQ. Here the CDR3 DNA reads TGTGCCAGCAGCCACGCTTACAATGAGCAGTTCTTC. Translation: CASSHAYNEQFF.

The sample holds many counts of this clonotype. The gene calls are TRBV7-8 and TRBJ2-2; 11 positions agree with TRBD2. This CDR3 spans 17 amino acids. V lost 1 base, J lost 4 bases, and 5 bases stayed unmatched. Germline V gene data show CDR1 as SGHVS and CDR2 as FQNEAQ. CDR3 residues: CASSLGGLAVVTGELFF. CDR3 sequence (DNA): TGTGCCAGCAGCTTAGGGGGACTAGCGGTGGTCACCGGGGAGCTGTTTTTT.

By its share, this clonotype is medium-sized. The chain couples TRBV5-1 to TRBJ1-4; no firm D call. V was pared by 1 base and J by 0 bases, with 10 bases between. The CDR3 sequence is 16 residues long. In germline, CDR1 is SGHRS, CDR2 YFSETQ. The chain's CDR3 is CASSLNVLSTNEKLFF. The CDR3 nucleotides read TGCGCCAGCAGCTTGAATGTACTTTCAACTAATGAAAAACTGTTTTTT.

This clonotype was picked up many times. The chain has TRBV10-2 and TRBJ2-3; 10 nucleotides match TRBD2. CDR1 and CDR2 from the germline V gene are WSHSY and SAAADI. The CDR3 covers 14 residues. V lost 4 bases, J lost 3 bases, and 1 base stayed unmatched. This CDR3 is CASSAGLATDTQYF. CDR3 coding DNA: TGCGCCAGCAGTGCGGGACTAGCGACAGATACGCAGTATTTT.

Ten or more counts support this clonotype. The chain links TRBV6-5 to TRBJ1-1, with D possibly TRBD1 on 6 matching bases. Germline assignment: CDR1 MNHEY and CDR2 SVGAGI. The V end was cut by 10 bases, the J end by 0 bases, with 12 bases between. This CDR3 contains 13 residues. For the CDR3, the DNA is TGTGCCATCTCCAGGGACATGAACACTGAAGCTTTCTTT. It encodes CAISRDMNTEAFF.

This chain connects TRBV5-4 to TRBJ2-2; D may be TRBD1 (6 bases). Germline-derived CDR1 and CDR2 are SGHNT and YYREEE (reference sequence). Trimming removed 4 bases at V and 6 bases at J, with 13 bases between. The CDR3 spans 14 residues. CDR3 coding DNA: TGTGCCAGCAGCCTAACAGGGAATTCCGGGGAGCTGTTTTTT. Protein sequence: CASSLTGNSGELFF.

This clonotype was observed at least ten times. J is TRBJ1-4 and V is TRBV7-9; 7 bases are a match to TRBD1. Germline CDR1 and CDR2: SEHNR and FQNEAQ (reference sequence). This CDR3 is built from 15 residues. The ends lost 4 bases at V and 3 bases at J; junction bases unmatched: 5. This CDR3 is CASSSATGANEKLFF. The CDR3 coding sequence is TGTGCCAGCAGCTCAGCCACAGGGGCTAATGAAAAACTGTTTTTT. The full variable domain, with the rest looked up from reference TRBV7-9 and TRBJ1-4, is DTGVSQNPRHKITKRGQNVTFRCDPISEHNRLYWYRQTLGQGPEFLTYFQNEAQLEKSRLLSDRFSAERPKGSFSTLEIQRTEQGDSAMYLCASSSATGANEKLFFGSGTQLSVL.

This clonotype was observed at least ten times. The chain is built from TRBV7-9 and TRBJ1-1; perhaps TRBD1 as D (5 bases). The CDR3 runs to 15 residues. Looked up from germline, CDR1 is SEHNR and CDR2 is FQNEAQ (reference sequence). V lost 5 bases and J 0 bases, leaving 13 bases between the germline ends. Here the CDR3 reads CASSPWGVMNTEAFF. The CDR3, as DNA: TGTGCCAGCAGCCCATGGGGGGTCATGAACACTGAAGCTTTCTTT.

The J gene is TRBJ1-1, the V gene TRBV29-1, with no clear D. The CDR3 loop spans 13 amino acids. Looked up from germline, CDR1 is SQVTM and CDR2 is ANQGSEA. The germline V and J ends were trimmed by 4 bases and 1 base, with 10 bases remaining between them. As DNA, the CDR3 is TGCAGCGTTGGTGACCGGCCGAACACTGAAGCTTTCTTT. As protein: CSVGDRPNTEAFF.

This clonotype ranks as large. The chain recombines TRBV30 with TRBJ2-1; D call uncertain. This CDR3 contains 13 residues. V was shortened by 5 bases and J by 5 bases, with 13 bases between the two germline ends. Germline V CDR1 and CDR2: GTSNPN, SVGIG (reference sequence). The DNA for the CDR3 is TGTGCCTGGCAGGCCCTGCACGACAATGAGCAGTTCTTC. Translated, it gives CAWQALHDNEQFF.

This clonotype was seen ten or more times. The chain employs TRBV3-1 and TRBJ2-5; D gene uncertain. Trimming took 6 bases from V and 0 from J, leaving 14 bases between them. Germline V CDR1 and CDR2: LGHDT, YNNKEL (reference sequence). This CDR3 region has 15 residues. Written as DNA, the CDR3 is TGTGCCAGCAGGAGAGACGGCAGGTACCAAGAGACCCAGTACTTC. Encoded protein: CASRRDGRYQETQYF.

This clonotype counts as medium-sized (0.01 to 0.1%). The J gene is TRBJ2-1, the V gene TRBV20-1; 8 bases map to TRBD2. The germline CDR1 and CDR2 sequences are DFQATT and SNEGSKA (reference sequence). The V segment lost 6 bases and the J segment 8 bases; nucleotides outside the gene matches: 12. The CDR3 is 14 amino acids. The CDR3 region has the DNA TGCAGTGCCCAGAAAAGCGGGAGTGATGATGAGCAGTTCTTC. It specifies CSAQKSGSDDEQFF.

With respect to this clonotype: Being one base from a much bigger clone, this may be a read error. V is TRBV2 and J is TRBJ2-7; 8 bases fit TRBD1. CDR3 length equals 17 residues. The germline V gene encodes CDR1 SNHLY and CDR2 FYNNEI. The CDR3 region has the DNA TGTGCCAGCAAACCCGAGGAGACAGGGGTGAGCTCCTACAAGCAGTACTTC. Protein product: CASKPEETGVSSYKQYF.

This clonotype is labeled as medium-sized (0.01 to 0.1%). The chain has TRBV20-1 and TRBJ2-7, with 12 nucleotides matching TRBD2. The CDR3 is 15 amino acids. The J segment lost 4 bases and the V segment lost 5 bases, leaving 9 bases of the junction unmatched. The germline V gene encodes CDR1 DFQATT and CDR2 SNEGSKA (reference sequence). CDR3: CSARASGRASYEQYF. The CDR3 nucleotides are TGCAGTGCTCGGGCTAGCGGGAGGGCCTCTTACGAGCAGTACTTC.

This clonotype has at least ten counts. This rearrangement joins TRBV4-1 to TRBJ2-1, with a possible D match to TRBD2 (6 bases). The CDR3 is made up of 13 amino acids. CDR1 is MGHRA, CDR2 YSYEKL, per germline. With 6 bases removed from V and 6 bases from J, the gap between germline ends came to 12 bases. Written as DNA, the CDR3 is TGCGCCAGCAGTCGTGAAGCGGGCAATGAGCAGTTCTTC. Its translation: CASSREAGNEQFF.

The V call is TRBV20-1, the J call TRBJ2-1; TRBD2 agrees at 7 bases. This CDR3 region has 15 residues. V lost 3 bases and J lost 1; bases outside the gene matches: 6. Germline assignment: CDR1 DFQATT and CDR2 SNEGSKA (reference sequence). The CDR3 protein is CSARLPGGSYNEQFF. In DNA form, the CDR3 reads TGCAGTGCTAGGCTCCCCGGGGGGTCCTACAATGAGCAGTTCTTC.

By frequency in the sample, this clonotype is medium-sized. The chain employs TRBV7-3 and TRBJ2-2; maybe TRBD2 (6 bases). Germline-derived CDR1 and CDR2 are SGHTA and FQGTGA. The CDR3 sequence is 14 residues long. Trimming stripped 8 bases from V and 4 bases from J, with 14 bases between. Written as DNA, the CDR3 is TGTGCCAGCCGCCTGCGGGGAGGCACCGGGGAGCTGTTTTTT. Translation: CASRLRGGTGELFF.

The rearrangement links TRBV20-1 to TRBJ1-6; D is possibly TRBD1 (6 bases). V shed 6 bases and J shed 5 bases, with 17 bases lying between them. From germline, CDR1 is DFQATT and CDR2 SNEGSKA (reference sequence). The CDR3 covers 15 residues. The chain's CDR3 is CSASKGVWDNSPLHF. The CDR3 DNA reads TGCAGTGCGAGTAAGGGGGTATGGGATAATTCACCCCTCCACTTT.

Relative to its sample, this clonotype is medium-sized (0.01 to 0.1%). V gene TRBV4-3 combines with J gene TRBJ2-1; D not certain. From germline, CDR1 is LGHNA and CDR2 YSLEER. Trimming took 1 base from V and 4 from J, leaving 11 bases between them. CDR3 length: 15 amino acids. The DNA for the CDR3 is TGCGCCAGCAGCCAAGGGACGGTAGAATACAATGAGCAGTTCTTC. It encodes CASSQGTVEYNEQFF.

The chain is built from TRBV18 and TRBJ2-5; a possible D gene is TRBD2 (5 bases). V was clipped by 0 bases and J by 1 base, with 9 bases between them. Per the germline V gene, CDR1 is KGHSH and CDR2 is LQKENI. The CDR3 is 15 amino acids. CDR3 amino acids: CASSPPRAAQETQYF. CDR3 DNA sequence: TGTGCCAGCTCACCACCGAGGGCAGCCCAAGAGACCCAGTACTTC.

This clonotype was observed a few times. The chain is built from TRBV28 and TRBJ2-3, with 14 bases aligning to TRBD2. Looked up from germline, CDR1 is MDHEN and CDR2 is SYDVKM. The CDR3 is 17 residues long. V dropped 10 bases and J dropped 2; count of bases not matched to a gene: 11. CDR3 region: CATDNGLAGGYTDTQYF. Written as DNA, the CDR3 is TGTGCCACCGATAACGGACTAGCGGGAGGCTACACAGATACGCAGTATTTT.